This T cell receptor (beta chain) was identified in a study of PD-1 blockade in classical Hodgkin lymphoma. With regard to this clone: Antigen specificity is unknown.

Germline V gene data show CDR1 as MGHRA and CDR2 as YSYEKL. The junction had 5 bases not matched to a gene; V was cut back by 0 bases and J by 7 bases. CDR3 length: 14 residues. Repertoires were generated with immunoSEQ multiplex PCR, while TCRdb's copy carries only in-frame clones and drops some. The sample lists 31,000 or so clones, about 85% occurring once. Every patient was affected by relapse after autologous stem cell transplantation, while exposure to brentuximab vedotin was not uniform. Negative magnetic selection isolated CD4+ T cells from thawed PBMCs. Points from the study as a whole: Significantly greater TCR diversity emerged by C4D1 in CD4+ cells but not CD8+ cells. Patients excluded were those beginning nivolumab under 1 year after ASCT.

The V and J genes are TRBV4-1 and TRBJ1-2, with TRBD1 matching 7 bases. This receptor was identified in a human donor with classical Hodgkin lymphoma. Here the sequenced sample was CD4+ T cells from blood, taken at baseline. Written as DNA, the CDR3 is TGCGCCAGCAGCCAAGATGAGGGGGCGGTTGGCTACACCTTC. It codes for CASSQDEGAVGYTF.